The sequence of this T cell receptor beta chain was determined in a study of blood T cell repertoires in COVID-19. Background on the study: Samples taken during acute and convalescent COVID-19 were collected in the United States, Italy and Spain.

Profiling relied on immunoSEQ multiplex PCR, and the TCRdb table lists in-frame clones only, not all of them. The data show over 35,000 clones, about 91% seen once. Germline V lookup: CDR1 MGHRA, CDR2 YSYEKL. The CDR3 loop spans 22 amino acids. V was pared by 0 bases and J by 5 bases, with 29 bases between. Sequenced: peripheral blood. The clonotype originates from a woman in her 30s in a cohort sampled during active COVID-19. V is TRBV4-1 and J is TRBJ1-6, with unresolved D. The CDR3 DNA reads TGCGCCAGCAGCCAAGATCATCCGAACGTCGGCAGGCTACCCCGTAATAATTCACCCCTCCACTTT. This gives the protein CASSQDHPNVGRLPRNNSPLHF.